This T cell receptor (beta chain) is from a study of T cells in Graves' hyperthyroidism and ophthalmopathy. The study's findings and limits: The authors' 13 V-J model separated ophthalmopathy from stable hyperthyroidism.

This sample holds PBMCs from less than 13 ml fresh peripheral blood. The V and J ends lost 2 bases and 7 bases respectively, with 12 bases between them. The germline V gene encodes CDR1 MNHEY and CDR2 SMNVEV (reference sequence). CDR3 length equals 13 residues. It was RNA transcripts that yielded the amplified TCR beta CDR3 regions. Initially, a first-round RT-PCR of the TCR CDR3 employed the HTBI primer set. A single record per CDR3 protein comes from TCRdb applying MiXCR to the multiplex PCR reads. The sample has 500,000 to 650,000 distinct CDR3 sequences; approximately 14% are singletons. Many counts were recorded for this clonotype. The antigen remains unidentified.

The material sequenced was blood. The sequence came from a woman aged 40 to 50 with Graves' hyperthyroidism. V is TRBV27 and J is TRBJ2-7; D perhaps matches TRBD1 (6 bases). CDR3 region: CASSLPGVREQYF. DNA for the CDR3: TGTGCCAGCAGTTTACCAGGGGTGAGGGAGCAGTACTTC.